The source of this TCR beta chain is a study of T cell repertoires in cytomegalovirus infection. On the study more broadly: Alongside well-studied HLA-B-restricted CMV epitopes, recently identified HLA-C-restricted CMV epitopes were also used. Through public TCR beta signatures, both CMV infection and matching HLA type were indicated.

One entry per CDR3 protein, called by TCRdb with MiXCR from the reads. The repertoire holds some 920,000 distinct CDR3 sequences, with roughly a third as singletons. This clonotype has more than one count but fewer than ten. Its antigen is undetermined. This CDR3 has 14 residues. The V and J ends lost 6 bases and 6 bases, in that order; junction bases with no gene match: 10. In germline, CDR1 is DFQATT, CDR2 SNEGSKA (reference sequence). Overall study findings and caveats: CMV-specific TCR beta clonotypes restricted by HLA-C were the ones dominating the ex vivo response. Using cumulative public TCR beta family frequency, the authors identified those who carried CMV together with the relevant HLA.

This chain joins TRBV20-1 and TRBJ2-3, with 9 bases identical to TRBD2. This receptor was obtained from a human donor in good health (CMV status not recorded). Some clones in this sample may be carry-over from other donors' samples. Sequencing was performed on cultured CD8+ T cells from PBMCs, taken from culture after CMV antigen stimulation. The CDR3 protein is CSAKGLASQDTQYF. CDR3 nucleotides: TGCAGTGCCAAGGGACTAGCCTCCCAGGATACGCAGTATTTT.